This T cell receptor (beta chain) was identified in a study of beta chain features in type 1 diabetes (dated by TCRdb to 2016 to 2019). Some background on the complete study: No differences in mean age, gender distribution, total cell number or subset yield were found between patients and healthy donors. A total of roughly 99 million sorted cells were examined across all samples, and the number of cells per subset was strongly correlated with RNA yield. In the study, recently diagnosed type 1 diabetes patients and matched healthy donors were compared on the TCRB repertoires of their sorted circulating CD4+ T cell subsets. Naive and central memory subsets were obtained from all 30 or so donors, but regulatory and stem cell-like memory subsets were isolated from only 8 patients and roughly eight healthy donors. The research as a whole found: PCR might favor shorter templates, but patient and control samples were amplified and corrected together, so any skew would affect both groups equally. Naive, central memory and regulatory TCRB repertoires appeared more similar among patients than among healthy donors. A moderate but significant shortening of TCRB CDR3 length was observed in type 1 diabetes patients in all four CD4+ subsets. At VDJ recombination sites, type 1 diabetes patients had fewer insertions and more deleted nucleotides, which implies abnormalities in thymic rearrangement. Because cDNA was sequenced instead of genomic DNA, highly expressing activated cells could be over-represented, though the groups showed no difference in activation or CD3 levels. Because small numbers of individuals were included in the HLA sub-analyses, any influence of HLA type on TCRB rearrangement was left unresolved.

The entire isolated RNA was reverse transcribed using the High Capacity cDNA Reverse Transcription Kit, and thus expressed TCRB transcripts were sequenced. Deep immunoSEQ sequencing was performed on naive, central memory and regulatory T cell samples, with an average of about 4 million total reads per sample. After sorted cells were lysed in RLT buffer, RNA was extracted with DNase-treated RNeasy Micro or Mini kits, with the choice depending on cell number. To prevent cross-contamination, each cell subset was processed individually, whereas patient and healthy donor samples were processed jointly. The immunoSEQ multiplex PCR was used to amplify TCRB sequences from cDNA, yielding 87-bp fragments that span the CDR3 region. The amplicons were sequenced using the Illumina HiSeq platform. The authors processed their data as follows. Synthetic template baselines were used to correct PCR bias computationally, reads within Hamming distance 2 were collapsed together, and singletons that could not be merged were discarded. Reads were aligned against IMGT to assign V, D and J genes, CDR3 length and insertions or deletions at six rearrangement sites. Clonotype counts were normalized to sorted cell number within each subset before computing true diversity and Gini coefficients with the tcR R package. The overlap coefficient, calculated on TCRB nucleotide sequences, was used to quantify repertoire sharing. Out-of-frame TCRB sequences from naive cells were analyzed as a proxy for the pre-selection repertoire. Sourced from immuneACCESS, this table was stored by TCRdb with only in-frame sequences that have V and J called. A share of the clones is absent; for the studies checked, an unresolved V gene accounts for under half, and the remainder has no known explanation. V and J calls and clone size are copied from that table; D and trimming were computed from the DNA. Here the sample has 900,000 or so clones; roughly 15% occur a single time. The ten largest make up about 0.02% of the sample.

Each donor gave one peripheral blood draw, averaging approximately 0.12 L, which was collected into heparinised tubes. A BD FACSAria II and a panel including CD45RO, CCR7, CD25, CD127, CD95 and CD27 were used to sort naive, central memory, regulatory and stem cell-like memory CD4+ T cells. All sorted populations exceeded 98% purity. Right away, PBMCs were isolated by Lymphoprep density gradient centrifugation and were stained directly, with no culture step. So that batch effects would be minimized, each experiment stained and sorted samples in pairs, pairing one healthy donor with one patient. The CDR3 runs 17 residues from the cysteine to the phenylalanine. Only the CDR3 region is kept as DNA, spanning 51 bases read in frame from base 1. V sheds 1 base and J sheds 2 bases, leaving 14 bases between their ends. CDR1 and CDR2, looked up from the germline V gene, are LGHNA and YSLEER. This clone was observed a few times. Its antigen remains unidentified. No quality values exist for individual bases; no much larger clone is one base distant.

The chain is assembled from TRBV4-3 and TRBJ2-2, with the D gene call left open. The clonotype comes from a woman younger than 35 in good health. Sequencing was done on a sample of naive CD4+ T cells from blood. In light of the paper, this sample's cell subset or site label describes: true naive CD4+ T cells. The nucleotide sequence reads TGCGCCAGCAGCCAAGCCCCGATCCGTAGAAACACCGGGGAGCTGTTTTTT. Translated, this is CASSQAPIRRNTGELFF.